This T cell receptor (beta chain) was recovered during a study of neurological immune-mediated disorders (dated by TCRdb to between 2018 and 2020). Regarding the complete study: Peripheral blood TCR-beta repertoires from patients with HTLV-I-associated myelopathy (HAM/TSP), patients with multiple sclerosis, and healthy controls were compared in the study using UMI-based sequencing. The approximately 100 TCR-beta libraries included longitudinal samples, technical triplicates and paired sorted CD4+ and CD8+ T-cell subsets alongside PBMC samples. Of the 68 subjects in the cohort, about 14 were HAM/TSP patients, roughly 35 were multiple sclerosis patients, and 20 were healthy controls.

The healthy controls were volunteers from blood banks in Maryland, USA. For unsorted PBMC libraries, 2 million PBMCs were used after storage in RNAlater at -80 degrees C until RNA extraction. Peripheral blood was subjected to Ficoll-Hypaque density gradient centrifugation to isolate PBMCs, which were then cryopreserved in liquid nitrogen. The germline V gene encodes CDR1 SGHAT and CDR2 FQNNGV. At the junction V is shortened by 5 bases and J by 7 bases; bases outside the gene matches: 10. The CDR3 runs 16 amino acids, cysteine and phenylalanine included. Just CDR3 DNA is preserved here, 48 bases in frame from base 1. The research as a whole found: The highest TCR clonal expansion was observed in HAM/TSP patients, whereas the lowest was observed in MS patients, even when compared with healthy controls. No identical CDR3 amino acid sequences were found to be shared among expanded clones across subjects, suggesting that TCR-beta repertoires were private in all groups.

For this clonotype: Its recognized antigen is unknown. One base away there is no much larger clone; base qualities are not given.

cDNA was synthesized by template-switch 5'RACE using a primer carrying a 10-nucleotide random unique molecular identifier by which each TCR transcript was tagged. Each sequencing run produced over 180 million TCR-beta sequences covering 15-18 subjects. The RNeasy kit was used to extract total RNA. The KAPA Real-time Library Amplification kit was used to amplify TCR-beta VDJ regions with primers for the TCR constant region and the 5'RACE anchor. A first PCR added sample indexes and Illumina adaptors, after which a second PCR increased the library yield. After Ampure bead purification, the TCR product of roughly 650 bp was size-selected on a 2% E-gel SizeSelection system. Before pooling, library quality was assessed on a Bioanalyzer, concentration was determined with Qubit, and library quantification was performed with the Kapa Library Quantification kit. Libraries were sequenced paired-end 2 x 150 bp on an Illumina HiSeq 2500. To increase sequence diversity, roughly 24-30% phiX was spiked into each library pool. The original methods were these. The UMI-based MiGEC pipeline processed quality-filtered reads and removed over 75% of raw TCR sequences during error correction. IMGT germline references were used for aligning VDJ genes, and each clonotype was defined as a unique CDR3 amino acid sequence together with its V-J genes. Clonal expansion, Shannon diversity and CDR3 relatedness were evaluated with VDJtools (CalcPairwiseDistances, ClusterSamples), while phylogenetic trees were built in CLCbio workbench. Clones with at least 8 unique UMIs were defined as expanded, with this threshold being based on coefficient-of-variation modelling across technical triplicates. Clones were called with MiXCR by TCRdb after fastp trimmed the public reads at Q25, and only in-frame beta chains were retained. Each record represents a unique CDR3 protein, reported with the most common genes and DNA among its rows. None of the V and J calls come from the authors' own analysis; TCRdb made them. A total of 55,000 to 70,000 distinct CDR3 sequences appear in this sample, about an eighth of them only once. The top ten clones comprise about 1.7% of the sample.

Material: PBMCs. The V and J segments used are TRBV11-2 and TRBJ2-1, and TRBD2 aligns with 11 junction nucleotides. The clonotype was recovered from a man aged 60-69 years in good health. The CDR3 in this case is CASSQRLAGRGNEQFF. The nucleotide sequence reads as follows: TGTGCCAGCAGCCAACGACTAGCGGGGAGGGGAAATGAGCAGTTCTTC.